What follows are 18 T cell receptor beta chains derived from one specimen sequenced in a study of early stage breast cancer tumors. Clones were sequenced by immunoSEQ multiplex PCR, and TCRdb holds only the in-frame ones, with some missing. This repertoire shows fewer than 30,000 clones, approximately 54% found once; its top ten account for around 8%. The sequencing input was breast tumor tissue. These receptors all stem from a person between 50 and 60 years old with breast cancer.

The gene calls are TRBV6-1 and TRBJ1-2, with TRBD1 as a possible D gene (6 bases). CDR1 and CDR2 from the germline V gene are MNHNS and SASEGT. The CDR3 has 13 amino acids. The V end was cut by 5 bases, the J end by 10 bases, with 17 bases between. This chain's CDR3 is CASSSGAVGHYTF. CDR3 nucleotides: TGTGCCAGCAGTTCGGGGGCGGTGGGTCACTACACCTTC.

This rearrangement joins TRBV6-5 to TRBJ2-7; D may correspond to TRBD1 or TRBD2 (6 bases each). V was trimmed by 2 bases and J by 0 bases, leaving 14 bases between them. Germline V lookup: CDR1 MNHEY, CDR2 SVGAGI. The CDR3 length is 16 residues. CDR3 loop: CASSYSLQGGSYEQYF. CDR3 DNA sequence: TGTGCCAGCAGTTACAGTCTACAGGGAGGCTCCTACGAGCAGTACTTC.

This clone was recorded a few times. The genes are TRBV19 and TRBJ2-5; perhaps TRBD1 as D (6 bases). Trimming cost V 0 bases and J 0 bases, with 11 bases left between them. Germline V CDR1 and CDR2: LNHDA, SQIVND (reference sequence). This CDR3 is built from 16 residues. The CDR3 DNA reads as TGTGCCAGTAGTATAGACTCCCAGGGGTACCAAGAGACCCAGTACTTC. Translation: CASSIDSQGYQETQYF.

The chain has TRBV9 and TRBJ2-1; 10 bases align to TRBD2. With 4 bases clipped from V and 9 bases from J, the junction kept 10 bases outside the gene matches. The germline CDR1 and CDR2 sequences are SGDLS and YYNGEE. This CDR3 is built from 15 residues. Here the CDR3 DNA reads TGTGCCAGCAGCCCCCGGGGTAGCGGGAGGAGTGAGCAGTTCTTC. Translating gives CASSPRGSGRSEQFF.

The J gene is TRBJ2-5, the V gene TRBV5-4, with 8 nucleotides matching TRBD2. CDR1 is SGHNT and CDR2 is YYREEE in the germline V gene (reference sequence). V lost 5 bases to trimming and J lost 2 bases; unmatched junction nucleotides: 5. The CDR3 contains 14 residues. The CDR3 sequence is CASRPLAGQETQYF. The CDR3 DNA is TGTGCCAGCAGGCCTCTAGCGGGTCAAGAGACCCAGTACTTC.

This clone was counted between two and nine times. The V gene is TRBV27, the J gene TRBJ1-4; D remains ambiguous. The ends were cut back, 6 bases at V and 11 bases at J, with 19 bases in the middle. The CDR3 covers 14 residues. Germline CDR1 and CDR2: MNHEY and SMNVEV (reference sequence). CDR3: CASSYSPNNWKLFF. The CDR3 DNA is TGTGCCAGCAGCTATAGTCCCAATAATTGGAAACTGTTTTTT.

The rearrangement joins TRBV5-1 to TRBJ1-1; unclear D gene. Germline values: CDR1 SGHRS, CDR2 YFSETQ. V was shortened by 4 bases and J by 0 bases, with 7 bases between the two germline ends. This CDR3 contains 13 residues. The CDR3: CASSGQLNTEAFF. The CDR3 DNA sequence: TGCGCCAGCAGCGGGCAGCTGAACACTGAAGCTTTCTTT.

The J gene is TRBJ2-5, the V gene TRBV5-4; maybe TRBD2 (5 bases). V lost 2 bases, J lost 5 bases, and 16 bases lay in between. Germline V lookup: CDR1 SGHNT, CDR2 YYREEE (reference sequence). This CDR3 region has 15 residues. The CDR3 DNA sequence: TGTGCCAGCAGCTTAAAACTAGTTGGCTCTGAGACCCAGTACTTC. It yields the protein CASSLKLVGSETQYF.

The chain uses TRBV21-1 and TRBJ1-6; TRBD1 is the table's D call and was not checked against the DNA. TRBV21-1 is classified as a pseudogene. CDR3 length: 20 residues. CDR3 sequence: CASSAPPQGQESSYNSPLHF. The CDR3 coding sequence is TGTGCCAGCAGCGCCCCGCCTCAGGGACAGGAGAGCTCCTATAATTCACCCCTCCACTTT.

This chain joins TRBV2 and TRBJ1-5, with D perhaps TRBD1 (6 bases). With 6 bases removed from V and 5 bases from J, the gap between germline ends came to 14 bases. Germline assignment: CDR1 SNHLY and CDR2 FYNNEI. The CDR3 covers 14 residues. The CDR3 nucleotides are TGTGCCAGCAGCGCGATAAACAGGGATCAGCCCCAGCATTTT. Translated: CASSAINRDQPQHF.

The rearrangement joins TRBV10-3 to TRBJ2-1, with 7 bases that match TRBD1. The length of the CDR3 is 14 residues. The J segment lost 3 bases and the V segment lost 7 bases, leaving 6 bases of the junction unmatched. CDR1 and CDR2 from the germline V gene are ENHRY and SYGVKD. The CDR3 bases are TGTGCCATCAAATCCGACAGGGTCTACAATGAGCAGTTCTTC. Its translation is CAIKSDRVYNEQFF.

The genes are TRBV2 and TRBJ2-2; a weak D match, TRBD2 (5 bases). Trimming left V 7 bases short and J 3 bases short, with 6 bases between. Germline-derived CDR1 and CDR2 are SNHLY and FYNNEI. This CDR3 has 12 amino acids. The chain's CDR3 is CASTGDTGELFF. The CDR3 DNA sequence: TGTGCCAGCACCGGGGACACCGGGGAGCTGTTTTTT.

The CDR3 DNA reads TGTGCCAGCAGCTTCAAGGGACACAGCTCCTACAATGAGCAGTTCTTC. Its protein is CASSFKGHSSYNEQFF. This chain uses TRBV5-6 with TRBJ2-1; tentatively, D is TRBD1 (6 bases). The CDR3 consists of 16 residues. Germline V gives CDR1 SGHDT, CDR2 YYEEEE. Trimming shortened V by 2 bases and J by 0 bases, and 12 bases separated the two germline ends.

The chain recombines TRBV29-1 with TRBJ2-3; no clear D. Per germline, CDR1 SQVTM and CDR2 ANQGSEA. The CDR3 sequence is 14 residues long. Trimming took 4 bases from V and 0 from J, leaving 11 bases between them. In nucleotides, the CDR3 is TGCAGCGTTGTTGACATCACTAGCACAGATACGCAGTATTTT. Encoded protein: CSVVDITSTDTQYF.

The chain carries TRBV21-1 and TRBJ2-7; TRBD2, the table's D call, lacks a check against the DNA. TRBV21-1 is a pseudogene segment. The CDR3 sequence is 13 residues long. CDR3 DNA: TGTGCCAACAGCCGTGAGCGGTTTTACGAGCAGTACTTC. It codes for CANSRERFYEQYF.

The genes are TRBV14 and TRBJ2-7; D remains ambiguous. CDR1 SGHDN and CDR2 FVKESK come from the germline V gene. The CDR3 extends over 16 amino acids. Deletions cut 4 bases from V and 5 bases from J, with 21 bases between. The CDR3 loop reads CASSPRAGVGWDEQYF. Here the CDR3 DNA reads TGTGCCAGCAGCCCGCGCGCAGGAGTCGGCTGGGACGAGCAGTACTTC.

This chain connects TRBV19 to TRBJ2-7; the match to TRBD1 covers 7 bases. V lost 5 bases to trimming and J lost 3 bases; unmatched junction nucleotides: 7. CDR1 and CDR2 (germline): LNHDA, SQIVND (reference sequence). CDR3 size: 14 residues. The CDR3 region is CASSEHRGRYEQYF. For the CDR3, the DNA is TGTGCCAGTAGTGAACACAGGGGTCGCTACGAGCAGTACTTC.

This chain uses TRBV15 with TRBJ1-3; D gene unclear. The CDR3 sequence is 14 residues long. V shed 1 base and J shed 0 bases, with 4 bases lying between them. The germline gives CDR1 LNHNV, CDR2 YYDKDF (reference sequence). For the CDR3, the DNA is TGTGCCACCAGCAGAGTTGACTCTGGAAACACCATATATTTT. Its translation is CATSRVDSGNTIYF.